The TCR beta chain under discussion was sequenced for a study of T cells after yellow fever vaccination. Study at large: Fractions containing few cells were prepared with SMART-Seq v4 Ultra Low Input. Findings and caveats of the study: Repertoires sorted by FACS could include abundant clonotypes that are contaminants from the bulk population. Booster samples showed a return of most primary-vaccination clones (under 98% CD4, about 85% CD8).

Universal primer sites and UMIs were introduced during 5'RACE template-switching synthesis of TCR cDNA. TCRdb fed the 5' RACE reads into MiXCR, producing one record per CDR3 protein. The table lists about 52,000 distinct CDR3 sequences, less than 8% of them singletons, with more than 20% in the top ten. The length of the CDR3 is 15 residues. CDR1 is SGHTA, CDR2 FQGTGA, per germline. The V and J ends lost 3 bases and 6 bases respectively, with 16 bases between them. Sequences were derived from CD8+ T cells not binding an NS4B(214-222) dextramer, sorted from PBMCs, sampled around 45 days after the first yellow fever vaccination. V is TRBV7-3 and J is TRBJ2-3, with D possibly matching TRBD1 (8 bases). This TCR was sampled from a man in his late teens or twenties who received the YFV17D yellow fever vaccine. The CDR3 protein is CASSFTGGGRDTQYF. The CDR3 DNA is TGTGCCAGCAGCTTCACAGGGGGGGGCCGTGATACGCAGTATTTT.